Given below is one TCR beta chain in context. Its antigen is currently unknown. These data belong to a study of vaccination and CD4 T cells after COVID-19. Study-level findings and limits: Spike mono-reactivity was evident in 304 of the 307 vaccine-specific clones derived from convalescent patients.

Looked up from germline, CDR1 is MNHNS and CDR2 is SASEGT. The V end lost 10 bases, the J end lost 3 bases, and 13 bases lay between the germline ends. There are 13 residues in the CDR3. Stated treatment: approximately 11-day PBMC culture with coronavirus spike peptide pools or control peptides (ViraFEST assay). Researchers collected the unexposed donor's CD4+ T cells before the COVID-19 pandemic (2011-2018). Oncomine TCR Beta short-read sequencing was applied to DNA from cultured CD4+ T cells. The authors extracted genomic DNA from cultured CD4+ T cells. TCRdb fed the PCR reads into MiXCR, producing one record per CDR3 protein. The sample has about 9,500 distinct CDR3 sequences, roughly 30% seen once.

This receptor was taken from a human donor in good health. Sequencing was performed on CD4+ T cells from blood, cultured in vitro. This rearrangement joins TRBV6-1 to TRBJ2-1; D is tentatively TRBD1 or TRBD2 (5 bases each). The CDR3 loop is CAIGADRYNEQFF. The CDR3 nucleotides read TGTGCCATCGGGGCAGATCGCTACAATGAGCAGTTCTTC.